Below, one T cell receptor beta chain is given with its context. The data belong to a study of identical twins. TCRdb ran MiXCR on the 5' RACE reads and lists one entry per CDR3 protein. The sample holds fewer than 500,000 distinct CDR3 sequences, around an eighth seen once. These sequences were also reported in another study, on yellow fever vaccine responses in identical twins.

What was sequenced was CD4+ T cells sorted from blood. The clonotype was recovered from a woman younger than 35 in good health.

This chain's CDR3 is CASSLRGTRYNEQFF. In nucleotides, the CDR3 is TGTGCCAGCAGCTTAAGGGGGACCCGCTACAATGAGCAGTTCTTC. The rearrangement links TRBV7-2 to TRBJ2-1; D may be TRBD1 (6 bases). This CDR3 has 15 amino acids. V shed 2 bases and J shed 3 bases, with 11 bases lying between them. Germline CDR1 reads SGHTA; CDR2 reads FQGNSA.